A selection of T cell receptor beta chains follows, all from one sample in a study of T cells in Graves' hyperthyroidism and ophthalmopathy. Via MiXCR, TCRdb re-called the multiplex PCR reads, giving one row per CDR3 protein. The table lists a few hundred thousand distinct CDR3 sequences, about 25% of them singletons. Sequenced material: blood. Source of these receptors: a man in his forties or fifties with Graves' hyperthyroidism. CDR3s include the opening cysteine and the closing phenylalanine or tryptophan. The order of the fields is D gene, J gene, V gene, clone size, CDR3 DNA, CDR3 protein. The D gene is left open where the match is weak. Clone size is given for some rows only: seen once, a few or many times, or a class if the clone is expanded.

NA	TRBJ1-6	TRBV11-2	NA	TGTGCCAGCAGTTTAAAACAGGGTCGTTTGATCCTCCACTTT	CASSLKQGRLILHF
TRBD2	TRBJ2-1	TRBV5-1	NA	TGCGCCAGCAGCAGCGGGAGGGCACAAGACAATGAGCAGTTCTTC	CASSSGRAQDNEQFF
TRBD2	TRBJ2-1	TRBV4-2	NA	TGTGCCAGCAGCCAAGGATCTAGCGGGAGTTACGCGCAGTTCTTC	CASSQGSSGSYAQFF
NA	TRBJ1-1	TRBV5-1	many	TGCGCCAGCAGCTCCGCGACAGCGAACACTGAAGCTTTCTTT	CASSSATANTEAFF
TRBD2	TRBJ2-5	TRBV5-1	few	TGCGCCAGCAGCTCGTTACTAGCGGGGCAAGAGACCCAGTACTTC	CASSSLLAGQETQYF
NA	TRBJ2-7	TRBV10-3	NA	TGTGCCATCAGTGAGTTTATCTACGAGCAGTACTTC	CAISEFIYEQYF
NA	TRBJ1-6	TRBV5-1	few	TGCGCCAGCAGCTTGGCAGCTCAGGGGTCACTCCACTTT	CASSLAAQGSLHF
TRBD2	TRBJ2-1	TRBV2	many	TGTGCCAGCAGGAAACTAGCGGGAGGGCATACTACCTACAATGAGCAGTTCTTC	CASRKLAGGHTTYNEQFF
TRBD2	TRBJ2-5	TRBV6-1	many	TGTGCCAGCAGCTGGGGGGGGGTGGCAGAGACCCAGTACTTC	CASSWGGVAETQYF
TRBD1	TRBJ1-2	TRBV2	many	TGTGCCAGCAGGGACAGGGGAAATTGGAACTATGGCTACACCTTC	CASRDRGNWNYGYTF
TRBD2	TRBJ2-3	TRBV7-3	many	TGTGCCAGCAGCTCCTATGGCGGGAGAGATACGCAGTATTTT	CASSSYGGRDTQYF
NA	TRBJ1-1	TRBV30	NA	TGTGCCTGGAGTGTGATGGATTTGAACACTGAAGCTTTCTTT	CAWSVMDLNTEAFF
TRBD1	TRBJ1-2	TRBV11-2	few	TGTGCCAGCAGCGACCCCCGGACAGGGGAAGGGAGCTACACCTTC	CASSDPRTGEGSYTF
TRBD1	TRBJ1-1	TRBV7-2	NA	TGTGCCAGCAGCCCCGGGACAGGTAACATCCCCGAAGCTTTCTTT	CASSPGTGNIPEAFF
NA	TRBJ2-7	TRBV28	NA	TGTGCCACACTACGGGACGACTCCTACGAGCAGTACTTC	CATLRDDSYEQYF
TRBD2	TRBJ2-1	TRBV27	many	TGTGCCAGCAGCCTTACTAGCGGGGTTTACAATGAGCAGTTCTTC	CASSLTSGVYNEQFF
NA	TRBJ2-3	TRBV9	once	TGTGCCAGCAGCCCTGCGGCTCACACAGATACGCAGTATTTT	CASSPAAHTDTQYF
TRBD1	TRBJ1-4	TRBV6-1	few	TGTGCCAGCAGTCGTCGGACAGGGCGTGAAAAACTGTTTTTT	CASSRRTGREKLFF
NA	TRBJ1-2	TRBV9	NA	TGTGCCAGCAGCGCAACGACGGACGTATGGGGCTACACCTTC	CASSATTDVWGYTF
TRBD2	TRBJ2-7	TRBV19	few	TGTGCCAGTTCAGTGGGGGAGGGCTCCTACGAGCAGTACTTC	CASSVGEGSYEQYF
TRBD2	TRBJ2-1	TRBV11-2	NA	TGTGCCAGCAGCTTAGGTGTTAGCGGGACTTTCGATGAGCAGTTCTTC	CASSLGVSGTFDEQFF
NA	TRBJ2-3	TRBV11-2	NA	TGTGCCAGCAGCTGGGACATAAGCGATACCACAGATACGCAGTATTTT	CASSWDISDTTDTQYF
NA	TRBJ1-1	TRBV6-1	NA	TGTGCCAGCAGTGAAAGGGAGCTGGGGAAAGCTGAAGCTTTCTTT	CASSERELGKAEAFF
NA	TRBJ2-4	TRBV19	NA	TGTGCCAGTAGCCCGACGACCAAAAACATTCAGTACTTC	CASSPTTKNIQYF
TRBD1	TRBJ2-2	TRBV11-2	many	TGTGCCAGCAGCCCAGGGGTCGGCGGACAGGGCGCCAACACCGGGGAGCTGTTTTTT	CASSPGVGGQGANTGELFF
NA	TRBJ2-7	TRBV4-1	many	TGCGCCAGCAGCCCCGCTTCTGGGCGGACCTACGAGCAGTACTTC	CASSPASGRTYEQYF
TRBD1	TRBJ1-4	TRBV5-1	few	TGCGCCAGCAGCTCCAGAGACAGGGGTGGAGAAAAACTGTTTTTT	CASSSRDRGGEKLFF
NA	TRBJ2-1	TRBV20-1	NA	TGCAGTGCTGGCAGGGGCCATGAGCAGTTCTTC	CSAGRGHEQFF
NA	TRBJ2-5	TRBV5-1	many	TGCGCCAGCAGCTTGCTACAGGGATCAGCCCAAGAGACCCAGTACTTC	CASSLLQGSAQETQYF
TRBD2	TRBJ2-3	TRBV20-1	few	TGCAGTGCTATACCGGGACTAGCGGGCAGAGATACGCAGTATTTT	CSAIPGLAGRDTQYF
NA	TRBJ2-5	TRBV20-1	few	TGCAGTGCTAGCGTACAGGGCGGAGAGACCCAGTACTTC	CSASVQGGETQYF
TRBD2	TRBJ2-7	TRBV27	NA	TGTGCCAGCAGTTCCAGACTAGCGGGAGAACTCACCTACGAGCAGTACTTC	CASSSRLAGELTYEQYF
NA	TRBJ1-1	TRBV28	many	TGTGCCTGGGGGCCGGGCCGAGCTACTGAAGCTTTCTTT	CAWGPGRATEAFF
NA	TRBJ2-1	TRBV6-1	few	TGTGCCAGCAGAGCCGACACCAAGGTGAACAATGAGCAGTTCTTC	CASRADTKVNNEQFF
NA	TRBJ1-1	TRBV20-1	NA	TGCAGTGCTCCAAACAGGGCCGGGGGCGCTGAAGCTTTCTTT	CSAPNRAGGAEAFF
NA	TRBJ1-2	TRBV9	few	TGTGCCAGCAGCACCCCTTCCTATGGCTACACCTTC	CASSTPSYGYTF
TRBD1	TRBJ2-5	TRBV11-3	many	TGTGCCAGCAGCTTAGAACTCGGACAGGGTGATCAGACCCAGTACTTC	CASSLELGQGDQTQYF
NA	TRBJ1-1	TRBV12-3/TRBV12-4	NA	TGTGCCAGCAGAAACAGGCCCAACACTGAAGCTTTCTTT	CASRNRPNTEAFF
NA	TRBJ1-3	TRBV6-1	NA	TGTGCCAGCAGTATGGGAAACACCATATATTTT	CASSMGNTIYF
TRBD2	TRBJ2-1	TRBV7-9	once	TGTGCCAGCAGCGTCCCGGCTAGCGGGAGGAATAATGAGCAGTTCTTC	CASSVPASGRNNEQFF
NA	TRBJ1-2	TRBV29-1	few	TGCAGCGTTGAAGATCCAGGGGATGGCTACACCTTC	CSVEDPGDGYTF
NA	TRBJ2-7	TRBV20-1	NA	TGCAGTGCTATTCCTAGCGTACACTCCTACGAGCAGTACTTC	CSAIPSVHSYEQYF
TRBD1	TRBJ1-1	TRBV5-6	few	TGTGCCAGCAGCCGGACGGACAGGGGGCGGATGAACACTGAAGCTTTCTTT	CASSRTDRGRMNTEAFF
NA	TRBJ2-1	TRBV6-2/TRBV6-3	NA	TGTGCCAGCAGTTGGGGGAGGTACAATGAGCAGTTCTTC	CASSWGRYNEQFF
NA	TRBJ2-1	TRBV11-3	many	TGTGCCAGCAGCTCTCAGATAGGAGGCCTCAATGAGCAGTTCTTC	CASSSQIGGLNEQFF
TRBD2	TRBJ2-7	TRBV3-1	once	TGTGCCAGCAGCCAGGGACGGACTAGTAGATACGAGCAGTACTTC	CASSQGRTSRYEQYF
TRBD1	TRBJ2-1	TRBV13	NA	TGTGCCAGCAGCCCGACAGGGTTTGGCGGTGAGCAGTTCTTC	CASSPTGFGGEQFF
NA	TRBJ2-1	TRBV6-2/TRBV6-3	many	TGTGCCAGCAGTCACAATGAGCAGTTCTTC	CASSHNEQFF
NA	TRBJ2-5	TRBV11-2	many	TGTGCCAGCAGCTTACAAGACGGGGTTGTACAGACCCAGTACTTC	CASSLQDGVVQTQYF
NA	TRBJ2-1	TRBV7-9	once	TGTGCCAGCAGCTTAGGCCTAGCCTTTTGGGAGCAGTTCTTC	CASSLGLAFWEQFF